This is a list of T cell receptor beta chains from one sample in a study of T cell responses to AZD1222 COVID-19 vaccine. Libraries were prepared by immunoSEQ multiplex PCR; TCRdb keeps only in-frame clonotypes and omits some of them. The sample lists around 58,000 clones; approximately 88% were seen once. Here the sequenced sample was peripheral blood, taken 28 days after the second AZD1222 dose. The receptors shown here come from an adult who received the AZD1222 COVID-19 vaccine. Each CDR3 is given with its conserved first and last residue. D genes are given only for firm matches. Clone sizes are given selectively: once, few, many, or a class where the clone is expanded.

clone_size: .; cdr3_length: 19; j_call: TRBJ2-1; v_call: TRBV5-4; d_call: TRBD2; cdr3_aa: CASSPLIRTSGRSYNEQFF; cdr3_nt: TGTGCCAGCAGCCCACTAATCCGGACTAGCGGGCGCTCCTACAATGAGCAGTTCTTC
clone_size: few; cdr3_length: 17; j_call: TRBJ1-3; v_call: TRBV21-1; d_call: .; cdr3_aa: CASSNREGRPSGNTIYF; cdr3_nt: TGTGCCAGCAGCAATAGGGAAGGGCGACCCTCTGGAAACACCATATATTTT
clone_size: .; cdr3_length: 13; j_call: TRBJ1-1; v_call: TRBV12-5; d_call: .; cdr3_aa: CASGMNMNTEAFF; cdr3_nt: TGTGCTAGTGGTATGAACATGAACACTGAAGCTTTCTTT
clone_size: once; cdr3_length: 13; j_call: TRBJ1-1; v_call: TRBV12-3/TRBV12-4; d_call: .; cdr3_aa: CASSYDRNTEAFF; cdr3_nt: TGTGCCAGCAGTTACGATCGGAACACTGAAGCTTTCTTT
clone_size: once; cdr3_length: 19; j_call: TRBJ2-5; v_call: TRBV24-1; d_call: .; cdr3_aa: CATSDLTWTLGGTQETQYF; cdr3_nt: TGTGCCACCAGTGACCTAACCTGGACCCTTGGGGGAACTCAAGAGACCCAGTACTTC
clone_size: .; cdr3_length: 12; j_call: TRBJ1-5; v_call: TRBV11-3; d_call: .; cdr3_aa: CATDKLNQPQHF; cdr3_nt: TGTGCCACTGACAAACTCAATCAGCCCCAGCATTTT
clone_size: .; cdr3_length: 15; j_call: TRBJ2-1; v_call: TRBV5-1; d_call: TRBD2; cdr3_aa: CASSLRTSGSTEQFF; cdr3_nt: TGCGCCAGCAGCCTGCGGACTAGCGGGAGCACTGAGCAGTTCTTC
clone_size: .; cdr3_length: 16; j_call: TRBJ2-5; v_call: TRBV4-1; d_call: TRBD1; cdr3_aa: CASSQSGQGVRETQYF; cdr3_nt: TGCGCCAGCAGCCAATCCGGGCAGGGGGTTAGAGAGACCCAGTACTTC
clone_size: .; cdr3_length: 16; j_call: TRBJ2-7; v_call: TRBV12-5; d_call: .; cdr3_aa: CASGPSVPGASYEQYF; cdr3_nt: TGTGCTAGTGGTCCCTCGGTTCCCGGGGCCTCCTACGAGCAGTACTTC
clone_size: .; cdr3_length: 16; j_call: TRBJ2-1; v_call: TRBV28; d_call: .; cdr3_aa: CASSLGPLPVYNEQFF; cdr3_nt: TGTGCCAGCAGTTTGGGACCCTTACCAGTCTACAATGAGCAGTTCTTC
clone_size: .; cdr3_length: 16; j_call: TRBJ2-5; v_call: TRBV24-1; d_call: .; cdr3_aa: CATSDPSGAPQETQYF; cdr3_nt: TGTGCCACCAGTGATCCATCTGGGGCTCCACAAGAGACCCAGTACTTC
clone_size: .; cdr3_length: 16; j_call: TRBJ2-1; v_call: TRBV7-2; d_call: TRBD2; cdr3_aa: CASSLAGTSVYNEQFF; cdr3_nt: TGTGCCAGCAGCTTAGCCGGGACTAGCGTGTACAATGAGCAGTTCTTC
clone_size: .; cdr3_length: 14; j_call: TRBJ2-6; v_call: TRBV27; d_call: .; cdr3_aa: CASSLWSGANVLTF; cdr3_nt: TGTGCCAGCAGTTTATGGTCTGGGGCCAACGTCCTGACTTTC
clone_size: .; cdr3_length: 13; j_call: TRBJ1-1; v_call: TRBV25-1; d_call: .; cdr3_aa: CASSGFGGLKAFF; cdr3_nt: TGTGCCAGCAGTGGTTTCGGGGGACTTAAAGCTTTCTTT
clone_size: .; cdr3_length: 16; j_call: TRBJ1-2; v_call: TRBV24-1; d_call: .; cdr3_aa: CATSDSGWGLNYGYTF; cdr3_nt: TGTGCCACCAGTGATTCTGGCTGGGGTCTTAACTATGGCTACACCTTC